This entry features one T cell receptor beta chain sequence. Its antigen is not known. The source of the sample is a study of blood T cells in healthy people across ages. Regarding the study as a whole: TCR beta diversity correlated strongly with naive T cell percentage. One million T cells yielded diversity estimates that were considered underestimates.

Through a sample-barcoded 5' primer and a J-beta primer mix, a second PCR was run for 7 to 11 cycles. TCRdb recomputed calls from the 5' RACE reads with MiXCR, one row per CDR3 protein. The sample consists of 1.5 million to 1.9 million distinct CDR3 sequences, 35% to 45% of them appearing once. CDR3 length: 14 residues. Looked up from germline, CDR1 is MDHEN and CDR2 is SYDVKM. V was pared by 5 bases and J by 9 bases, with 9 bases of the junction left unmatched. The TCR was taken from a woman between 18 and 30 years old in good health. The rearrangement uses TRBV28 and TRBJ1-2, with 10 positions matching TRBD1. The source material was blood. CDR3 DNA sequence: TGTGCCAGCAGTACAACTCGGACAGGGGGGCGCTACACCTTC. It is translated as CASSTTRTGGRYTF.